The next 9 T cell receptor beta chains were all read from a single sample in a study of T cell responses to AZD1222 COVID-19 vaccine. Sequenced by immunoSEQ multiplex PCR; TCRdb stores in-frame clones only, minus some. The data hold 100,000 to 150,000 clones, with 86% observed a single time. This material consisted of peripheral blood, taken on day 0 of AZD1222 vaccination. Receptors were obtained from an adult in good health.

The genes are TRBV27 and TRBJ1-6; D call uncertain. Trimming pared 1 base from V and 2 bases from J, leaving 15 bases between. Germline lookup yields CDR1 MNHEY and CDR2 SMNVEV (reference sequence). The CDR3 sequence is 18 residues long. CDR3 in amino acids: CASSLWSGREAYNSPLHF. The CDR3, as DNA: TGTGCCAGCAGTTTATGGAGTGGGAGGGAGGCCTATAATTCACCCCTCCACTTT.

This clone was seen a single time. The J gene is TRBJ2-1, the V gene TRBV18; 7 nucleotides match TRBD2. Germline V gives CDR1 KGHSH, CDR2 LQKENI. The CDR3 extends over 14 amino acids. V shed 2 bases, J shed 10 bases, and the junction held 8 bases outside the gene matches. CDR3 DNA: TGTGCCAGCTCACCATCTAGCGGTACCTTGGAGCAGTTCTTC. Translation: CASSPSSGTLEQFF.

The CDR3 bases are TGTGCCAGCCGAGACAGTATGAACACTGAAGCTTTCTTT. As protein: CASRDSMNTEAFF. This chain uses TRBV6-4 with TRBJ1-1; perhaps TRBD1 as D (5 bases). Between the trimmed V and J ends, which lost 8 bases and 0 bases, there was a span of 10 bases. This CDR3 comprises 13 residues. Germline V gives CDR1 MRHNA, CDR2 SNTAGT.

This clone was found a few times. The genes are TRBV5-4 and TRBJ1-2; weak D call: TRBD1 (5 bases). Germline V lookup: CDR1 SGHNT, CDR2 YYREEE (reference sequence). This CDR3 is 13 amino acids long. V was pared by 1 base and J by 3 bases, with 7 bases between. This chain's CDR3 is CASSLKGDYGYTF. The CDR3, as DNA: TGTGCCAGCAGCTTGAAAGGGGACTATGGCTACACCTTC.

This clone was detected only once. CDR3 loop: CASSQDTSGEKLFF. The CDR3 nucleotides are TGTGCCAGCAGCCAAGATACCTCAGGGGAAAAACTGTTTTTT. J is TRBJ1-4 and V is TRBV3-1 (or the pseudogene TRBV3-2); TRBD1 is a possible D gene (5 bases). The germline V and J ends were trimmed by 0 bases and 8 bases, with 10 bases remaining between them. The CDR3 has 14 amino acids. Germline V CDR1 and CDR2: LGHDT, YNNKEL (reference sequence).

The CDR3 region has the DNA TGTGCCAGCAGCCAAGTCGACAGGGTTGGAAACACCATATATTTT. This sequence encodes CASSQVDRVGNTIYF. The V call is TRBV14, the J call TRBJ1-3, with 7 bases that match TRBD1. V shed 1 base and J 3 bases; nucleotides not matched to a gene: 3. The CDR3 covers 15 residues. The germline gives CDR1 SGHDN, CDR2 FVKESK.

The rearrangement uses TRBV4-3 and TRBJ1-2; no firm D call. Germline lookup yields CDR1 LGHNA and CDR2 YSLEER. V shed 0 bases and J shed 5 bases, with 10 bases lying between them. CDR3 length equals 14 residues. The CDR3 DNA reads TGCGCCAGCAGCCAAGATGGCAAAACATATGGCTACACCTTC. The encoded protein is CASSQDGKTYGYTF.

V usage is TRBV6-5 and J usage is TRBJ2-7; D is perhaps TRBD1 or TRBD2 (6 bases each). This CDR3 has 15 amino acids. Germline CDR1 reads MNHEY; CDR2 reads SVGAGI. V was pared by 5 bases and J by 1 base, with 15 bases between. As DNA, the CDR3 is TGTGCCAGCAGTCCATTGAGGGGGGATTCCTACGAGCAGTACTTC. It yields the protein CASSPLRGDSYEQYF.

The genes are TRBV4-3 and TRBJ1-1; a weak D match, TRBD1 (5 bases). V dropped 0 bases and J dropped 5 bases, with 13 bases sitting between them. This CDR3 is built from 15 residues. Germline V gene sequence: CDR1 LGHNA, CDR2 YSLEER. CDR3 DNA: TGCGCCAGCAGCCAAGATGGGGGATTTAGTACTGAAGCTTTCTTT. Translated, it gives CASSQDGGFSTEAFF.